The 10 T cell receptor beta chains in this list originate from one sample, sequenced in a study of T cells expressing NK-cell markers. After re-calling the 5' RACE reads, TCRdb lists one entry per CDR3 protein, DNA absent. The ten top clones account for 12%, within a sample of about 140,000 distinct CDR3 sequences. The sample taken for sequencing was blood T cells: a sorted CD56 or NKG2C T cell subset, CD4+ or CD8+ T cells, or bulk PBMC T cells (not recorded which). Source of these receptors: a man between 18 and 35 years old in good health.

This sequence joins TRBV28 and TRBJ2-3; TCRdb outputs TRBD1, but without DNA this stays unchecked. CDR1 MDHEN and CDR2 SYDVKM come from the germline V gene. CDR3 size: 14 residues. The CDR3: CASMETGGPDTQYF. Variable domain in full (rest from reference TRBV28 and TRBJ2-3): DVKVTQSSRYLVKRTGEKVFLECVQDMDHENMFWYRQDPGLGLRLIYFSYDVKMKEKGDIPEGYSVSREKKERFSLILESASTNQTSMYLCASMETGGPDTQYFGPGTRLTVL.

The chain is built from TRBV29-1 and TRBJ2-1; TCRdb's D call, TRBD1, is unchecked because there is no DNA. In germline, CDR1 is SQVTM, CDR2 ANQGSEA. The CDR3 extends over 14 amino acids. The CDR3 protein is CSVEGTGVVDEQFF.

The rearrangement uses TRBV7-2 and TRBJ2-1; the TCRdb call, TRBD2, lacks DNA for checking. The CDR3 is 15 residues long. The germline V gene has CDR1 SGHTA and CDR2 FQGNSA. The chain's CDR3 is CASSPLVPLHNEQFF.

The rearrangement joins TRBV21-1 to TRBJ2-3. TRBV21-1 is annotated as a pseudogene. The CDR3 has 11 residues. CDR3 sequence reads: CAGEDTDTQYF.

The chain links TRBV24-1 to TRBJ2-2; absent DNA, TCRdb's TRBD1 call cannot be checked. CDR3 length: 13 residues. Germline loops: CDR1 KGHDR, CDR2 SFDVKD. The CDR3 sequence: CATADRETGELFF.

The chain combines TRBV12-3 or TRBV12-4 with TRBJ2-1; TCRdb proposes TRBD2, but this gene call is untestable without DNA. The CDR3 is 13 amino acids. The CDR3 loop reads CANSLQGGNEQFF.

CDR3 region: CASSSGTSGKNEQFF. The chain links TRBV7-6 to TRBJ2-1; absent DNA, TCRdb's TRBD2 call cannot be checked. This CDR3 is 15 amino acids long. Germline-derived CDR1 and CDR2 are SGHVS and FNYEAQ.

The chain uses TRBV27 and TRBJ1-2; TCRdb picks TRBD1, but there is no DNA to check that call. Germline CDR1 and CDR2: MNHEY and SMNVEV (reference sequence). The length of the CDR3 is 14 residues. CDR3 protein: CASSSGQFNYGYTF.

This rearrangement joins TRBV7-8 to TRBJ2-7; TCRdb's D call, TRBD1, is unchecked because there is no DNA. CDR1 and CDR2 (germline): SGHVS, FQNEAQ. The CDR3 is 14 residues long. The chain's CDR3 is CASSLGVRDYEQYF. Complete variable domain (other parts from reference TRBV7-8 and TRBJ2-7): GAGVSQSPRYKVAKRGQDVALRCDPISGHVSLFWYQQALGQGPEFLTYFQNEAQLDKSGLPSDRFFAERPEGSVSTLKIQRTQQEDSAVYLCASSLGVRDYEQYFGPGTRLTVT.

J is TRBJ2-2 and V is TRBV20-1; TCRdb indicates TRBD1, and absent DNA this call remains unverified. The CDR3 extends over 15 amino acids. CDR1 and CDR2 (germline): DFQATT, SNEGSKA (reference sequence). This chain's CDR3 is CSAKESGVVAGELFF.